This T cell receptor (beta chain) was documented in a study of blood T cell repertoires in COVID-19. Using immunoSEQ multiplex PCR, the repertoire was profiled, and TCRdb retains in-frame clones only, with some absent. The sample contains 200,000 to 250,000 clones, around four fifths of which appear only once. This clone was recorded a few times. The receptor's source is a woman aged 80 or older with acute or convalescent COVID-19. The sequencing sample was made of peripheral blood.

Written as DNA, the CDR3 is TGTGCCAGCAGAGTCCCCGGGACTGAAGCTTTCTTT. This translates into CASRVPGTEAFF. The chain is built from TRBV6-6 and TRBJ1-1; no definite D call. Trimming removed 6 bases from V and 5 bases from J, with 10 bases in between. CDR1 and CDR2 from the germline V gene are MNHNY and SVGAGI (reference sequence). The CDR3 totals 12 residues.